Given below is one T cell receptor (beta chain) in context. Germline CDR1 is SGHAT and CDR2 is FQNNGV. The CDR3 is 16 residues long. The V and J ends lost 5 bases and 4 bases respectively, with 17 bases between them. Per the authors' pipeline: How many nucleated cells were present was estimated from reference gene primer amplification. Method: immunoSEQ multiplex PCR; TCRdb's copy keeps in-frame clones and lacks some. V, J and clone size are those of that table, while D and trimming were read from the DNA. The data show 170,000 or so clones, with about four fifths seen just once and approximately 14% held by the top ten. The data originate from a study of blood T cell repertoires in COVID-19.

The sample consisted of peripheral blood. The clonotype comes from a man between 18 and 29 years old with active or convalescent COVID-19. The rearrangement uses TRBV11-2 and TRBJ1-4; D gene unclear. This chain's CDR3 is CASSPSGFGYNEKLFF. The CDR3 region has the DNA TGTGCCAGCAGCCCCTCGGGATTCGGTTATAATGAAAAACTGTTTTTT.